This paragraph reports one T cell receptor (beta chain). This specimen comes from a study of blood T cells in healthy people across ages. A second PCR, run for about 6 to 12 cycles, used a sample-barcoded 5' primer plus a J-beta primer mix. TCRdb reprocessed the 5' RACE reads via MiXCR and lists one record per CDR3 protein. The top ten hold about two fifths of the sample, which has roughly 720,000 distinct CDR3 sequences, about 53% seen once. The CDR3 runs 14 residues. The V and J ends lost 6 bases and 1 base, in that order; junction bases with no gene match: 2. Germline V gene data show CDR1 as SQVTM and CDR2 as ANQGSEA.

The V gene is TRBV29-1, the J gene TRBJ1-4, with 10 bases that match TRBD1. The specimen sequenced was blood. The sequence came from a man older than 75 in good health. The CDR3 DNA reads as TGCAGCGTACGGACAGGGGGAACTAATGAAAAACTGTTTTTT. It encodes CSVRTGGTNEKLFF.